Below, one T cell receptor beta chain is given with its context. Its target is unknown. The sample is drawn from a study of T cells in localized non-small cell lung cancer. Regarding the study as a whole: The study sequenced only one region of the tumor. As a result, intratumor heterogeneity could not be excluded and remains possible.

Profiled with immunoSEQ multiplex PCR; TCRdb holds only in-frame clones, not every one. The sample yields tens of thousands of clones, approximately 80% seen once. This clonotype was obtained from a female donor of 60 years or more with stage I lung adenocarcinoma. The input for sequencing was peripheral blood, taken before any cancer treatment.

The CDR3 region has the DNA TGTGCTATGAGGGGGGACGGGAATTCACCCCTCCACTTT. Translating it yields CAMRGDGNSPLHF. The gene calls are TRBV12-5 and TRBJ1-6; D perhaps matches TRBD1 (6 bases). The CDR3 extends over 13 amino acids. Germline-derived CDR1 and CDR2 are LGHNT and FRNRAP. V was cut by 10 bases and J by 7 bases, with 14 bases left in between.